The 4 T cell receptor beta chains in this list originate from one sample, sequenced in a study of T cells in women clearing cervical HPV infection. Method: immunoSEQ multiplex PCR; TCRdb's copy keeps in-frame clones and lacks some. The sample's table shows under 50,000 clones. Material: blood buffy coat. These receptors were collected from a woman aged 18 to 75 with a cervical HPV16 infection that either progressed to CIN3+ or cleared (not recorded which).

Notes on this clone: The CDR3 end falls 3 residues outside the read, so it is completed with the germline J gene. The chain joins TRBV6-2 or TRBV6-3 to TRBJ2-3; D call uncertain. In germline, CDR1 is MNHEY, CDR2 SVGEGT. The length of the CDR3 is 14 residues. Between the trimmed V and J ends, which lost 4 bases and 6 bases, there was a span of 14 bases. The CDR3 bases that were read are TGTGCCAGCAGTTCCGACGGCGGATCGGATACG. Protein product: CASSSDGGSDT. The full CDR3 is CASSSDGGSDTQYF.

As for this clone: The CDR3 end lies 3 residues beyond the end of the read and is filled in from the germline J gene. The V call is TRBV5-1, the J call TRBJ1-1, with 8 bases fitting TRBD1. The germline CDR1 and CDR2 sequences are SGHRS and YFSETQ. The J segment lost 4 bases and the V segment lost 0 bases, leaving 8 bases of the junction unmatched. This CDR3 is 16 amino acids long. CDR3 DNA, as far as it was read: TGCGCCAGCAGCTTGGATGCCAGGGGGCCTAGCACTGAA. It translates to CASSLDARGPSTE. The entire CDR3 protein is CASSLDARGPSTEAFF.

Concerning this clone itself: The observed sequence ends 3 residues before the CDR3 terminus, with the missing tail filled in from the germline J gene. V and J are TRBV5-4 and TRBJ2-7; 11 nucleotides align to TRBD1. Trimming removed 1 base from V and 2 bases from J; junction bases left unmatched: 2. The CDR3 consists of 15 residues. Germline V gene lookup returns CDR1 SGHNT and CDR2 YYREEE (reference sequence). The CDR3 DNA, read in part, is TGTGCCAGCAGCTTGCCGGGACAGGGGGCCTACGAG. Protein product: CASSLPGQGAYE. The whole CDR3 region reads CASSLPGQGAYEQYF.

As regards this clone: The CDR3 end is not reached by the read, which stops 3 residues before it; the germline J gene fills it in. The J gene is TRBJ2-5, the V gene TRBV2, with D unclear. Germline V gene sequence: CDR1 SNHLY, CDR2 FYNNEI. V lost 3 bases to trimming and J lost 2 bases, with 10 bases between them. The CDR3 runs to 14 residues. The CDR3 DNA, read in part, is TGTGCCAGCAGTGACCAGAGGTGGCAAGAGACC. Amino acid sequence: CASSDQRWQET. The whole CDR3 sequence reads CASSDQRWQETQYF.